These T cell receptor beta chains were read from a single sample in a study of CD8+ T cells in alopecia areata. Only in-frame clones appear in the TCRdb table, and some are missing; sequencing was by immunoSEQ multiplex PCR. The sample lists around 270,000 clones, 58% seen once, with approximately 1.8% in the top ten. The specimen was CD4+ T cells sorted from blood, collected at week 24, from a patient treated with tofacitinib. The receptors stem from a human donor with alopecia areata. Each CDR3 is given with its conserved first and last residue. Fields, in order: J gene, V gene, CDR3 protein.

TRBJ2-5 TRBV29-1 CSVGVSGAHGTQYF
TRBJ1-6 TRBV30 CAWSVRGFDSPLHF
TRBJ1-3 TRBV30 CAWSGQLGNTIYF
TRBJ1-2 TRBV30 CARTRGGVGGYTF
TRBJ2-5 TRBV30 CAWSVSDSEETQYF
TRBJ1-1 TRBV5-6 CASSIQGGEAFF
TRBJ2-2 TRBV5-4 CASSLSRENTGELFF
TRBJ2-2 TRBV27 CASSSNRQSGTGELFF
TRBJ1-6 TRBV7-9 CASSYGTAGLLHF
TRBJ2-5 TRBV4-1 CASSQWQQETQYF
TRBJ1-2 TRBV7-2 CASSPPGPRNGYTF
TRBJ2-3 TRBV9 CASSSSSGGDTDTQYF
TRBJ1-6 TRBV10-3 CAIKEGQYNSPLHF
TRBJ1-1 TRBV5-1 CASSLEGGPGTEAFF
TRBJ2-2 TRBV30 CAWSVLGQGTTGELFF
TRBJ2-7 TRBV6-6 CASRPGGQYEQYF
TRBJ2-1 TRBV4-1 CASSRILSGGKRGEQFF
TRBJ1-2 TRBV15 CATSRDAGLSNYGYTF
TRBJ2-1 TRBV28 CASSGGATYNEQFF
TRBJ2-7 TRBV19 CASSPGVSSYEQYF
TRBJ1-1 TRBV29-1 CSVTRVVNTEAFF
TRBJ2-3 TRBV6-1 CASSGDTQYF
TRBJ2-3 TRBV7-2 CASSSAGGTSGASGDTQYF
TRBJ2-7 TRBV30 CAWSRAYEQYF
TRBJ2-7 TRBV4-1 CASSPVGRGREHYEQYF
TRBJ1-5 TRBV30 CAWSPLDRGAAQPQHF
TRBJ1-5 TRBV5-4 CASSFDRGPQHF
TRBJ2-5 TRBV5-1 CASSLAGPGAGETQYF
TRBJ1-1 TRBV28 CASSFGPPAEAFF
TRBJ2-4 TRBV28 CASSLGGEGVQNIQYF
TRBJ2-3 TRBV4-1 CASSPEVVLTDTQYF
TRBJ2-7 TRBV10-3 CAIRDGQGRNEQYF
TRBJ1-2 TRBV28 CATWSYGYTF
TRBJ2-3 TRBV30 CAWTQKDTQYF
TRBJ1-2 TRBV9 CASSAGQKAYGYTF
TRBJ2-1 TRBV4-1 CASSQESYRKGRGYNEQFF
TRBJ2-7 TRBV10-3 CAITRVVDRGVYEQYF
TRBJ2-1 TRBV20-1 CSAPLRGEQFF
TRBJ2-7 TRBV10-3 CASSLGRGRSSYEQYF
TRBJ1-5 TRBV29-1 CSVELGGEGQPQHF
TRBJ2-2 TRBV4-1 CASSQGSGNTGELFF
TRBJ2-5 TRBV30 CAWSVKGTQYF
TRBJ1-5 TRBV7-2 CASSLDGGASNQPQHF
TRBJ2-3 TRBV2 CASSARVADTQYF
TRBJ2-2 TRBV4-3 CASSQDPLAGELFF
TRBJ1-2 TRBV7-2 CASSIRDTVPSYTF
TRBJ2-5 TRBV7-2 CASSSGVRETQYF
TRBJ2-5 TRBV15 CATSRDRAVETQYF